This paragraph covers one TCR beta chain sequence. Deep-level assay runs were performed. The protocol was immunoSEQ multiplex PCR, while the TCRdb copy is restricted to in-frame clones and leaves out a portion. The sample consists of around 530,000 clones, around three quarters of them appearing once. This sample is part of a study of shared clonotypes between healthy human individuals. The CDR3 runs to 15 residues. The germline CDR1 and CDR2 sequences are MGHRA and YSYEKL. Deletions cut 6 bases from V and 5 bases from J, with 19 bases between. Sequenced material: PBMCs. The clonotype was recovered from a woman aged 40 to 50 in good health. Some clones in this sample may be carry-over from other donors' samples. The chain employs TRBV4-1 and TRBJ2-5, with a tentative D call TRBD2 (5 bases). Here the CDR3 reads CASSQFFGLGETQYF. As DNA, the CDR3 is TGCGCCAGCAGTCAATTCTTCGGACTCGGGGAGACCCAGTACTTC.